These 2 T cell receptor beta chains originate from one sample sequenced in a study of blood T cell repertoires in COVID-19. Sequenced by immunoSEQ multiplex PCR; TCRdb stores in-frame clones only, minus some. The sample contains 210,000 or so clones, approximately 80% of which appear only once. The sample was peripheral blood. Every receptor here comes from a woman older than 75 with active or convalescent COVID-19.

This chain uses TRBV5-6 with TRBJ1-3, with a tentative D call TRBD1 (6 bases). Germline CDR1 and CDR2: SGHDT and YYEEEE. The V end was cut by 1 base, the J end by 0 bases, with 11 bases between. CDR3 size: 16 residues. The CDR3 region has the DNA TGTGCCAGCAGCTTGTCCCCGACAGGCTCTGGAAACACCATATATTTT. The encoded protein is CASSLSPTGSGNTIYF.

This clone was counted once. The chain is built from TRBV6-1 and TRBJ1-2; D not certain. The germline gives CDR1 MNHNS, CDR2 SASEGT. This CDR3 is 14 amino acids long. Trimming pared 1 base from V and 8 bases from J, leaving 14 bases between. The CDR3 sequence is CASSEGVGRSGYTF. CDR3 in DNA: TGTGCCAGCAGTGAAGGGGTAGGGAGGAGCGGCTACACCTTC.